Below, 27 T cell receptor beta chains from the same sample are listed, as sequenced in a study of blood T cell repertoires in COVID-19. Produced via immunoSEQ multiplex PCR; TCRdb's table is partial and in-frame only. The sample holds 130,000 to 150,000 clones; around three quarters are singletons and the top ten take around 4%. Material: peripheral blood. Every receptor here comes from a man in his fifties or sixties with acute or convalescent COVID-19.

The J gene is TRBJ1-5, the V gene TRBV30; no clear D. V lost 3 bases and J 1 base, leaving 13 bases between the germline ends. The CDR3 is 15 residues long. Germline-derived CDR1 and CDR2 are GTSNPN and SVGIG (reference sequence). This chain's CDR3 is CAWSAEAGSNQPQHF. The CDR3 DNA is TGTGCCTGGAGCGCGGAGGCAGGAAGCAATCAGCCCCAGCATTTT.

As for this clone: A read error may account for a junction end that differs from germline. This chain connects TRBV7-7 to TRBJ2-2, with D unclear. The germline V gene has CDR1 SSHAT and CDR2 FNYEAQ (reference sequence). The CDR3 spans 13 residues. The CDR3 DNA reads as TGTGCTAGCAGTTCCGACTACACCGGGGAGCTGTTTTTT. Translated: CASSSDYTGELFF.

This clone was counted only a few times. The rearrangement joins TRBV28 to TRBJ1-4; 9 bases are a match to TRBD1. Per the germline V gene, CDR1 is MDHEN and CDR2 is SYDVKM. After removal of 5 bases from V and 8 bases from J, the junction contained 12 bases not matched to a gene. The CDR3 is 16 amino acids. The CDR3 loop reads CASSAGTGTLREKLFF. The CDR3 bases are TGTGCCAGCAGTGCCGGGACAGGGACCTTACGAGAAAAACTGTTTTTT. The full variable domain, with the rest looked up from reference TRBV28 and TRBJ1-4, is DVKVTQSSRYLVKRTGEKVFLECVQDMDHENMFWYRQDPGLGLRLIYFSYDVKMKEKGDIPEGYSVSREKKERFSLILESASTNQTSMYLCASSAGTGTLREKLFFGSGTQLSVL.

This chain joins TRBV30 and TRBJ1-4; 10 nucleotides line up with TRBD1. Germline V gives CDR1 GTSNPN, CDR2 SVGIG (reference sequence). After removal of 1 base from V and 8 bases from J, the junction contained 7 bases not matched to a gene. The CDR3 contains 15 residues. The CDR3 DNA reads TGTGCCTGGAGTGCCGGGACAGGGGTTGGGGAAAAACTGTTTTTT. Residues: CAWSAGTGVGEKLFF. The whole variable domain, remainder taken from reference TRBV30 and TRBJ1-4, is SQTIHQWPATLVQPVGSPLSLECTVEGTSNPNLYWYRQAAGRGLQLLFYSVGIGQISSEVPQNLSASRPQDRQFILSSKKLLLSDSGFYLCAWSAGTGVGEKLFFGSGTQLSVL.

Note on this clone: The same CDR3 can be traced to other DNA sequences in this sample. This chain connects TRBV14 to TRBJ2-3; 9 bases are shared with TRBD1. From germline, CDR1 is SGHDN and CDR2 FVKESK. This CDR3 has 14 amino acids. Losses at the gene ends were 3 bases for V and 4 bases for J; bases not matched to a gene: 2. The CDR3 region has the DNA TGTGCCAGCAGCCAGGGACAGGGAGCAGATACGCAGTATTTT. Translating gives CASSQGQGADTQYF. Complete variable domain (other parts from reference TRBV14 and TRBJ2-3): EAGVTQFPSHSVIEKGQTVTLRCDPISGHDNLYWYRRVMGKEIKFLLHFVKESKQDESGMPNNRFLAERTGGTYSTLKVQPAELEDSGVYFCASSQGQGADTQYFGPGTRLTVL.

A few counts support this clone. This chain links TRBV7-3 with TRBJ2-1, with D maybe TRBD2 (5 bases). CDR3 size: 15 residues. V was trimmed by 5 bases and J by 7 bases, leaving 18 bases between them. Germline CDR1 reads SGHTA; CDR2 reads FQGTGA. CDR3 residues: CASSPGLDLSNEQFF. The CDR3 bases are TGTGCCAGCAGCCCCGGACTTGACCTTTCGAATGAGCAGTTCTTC.

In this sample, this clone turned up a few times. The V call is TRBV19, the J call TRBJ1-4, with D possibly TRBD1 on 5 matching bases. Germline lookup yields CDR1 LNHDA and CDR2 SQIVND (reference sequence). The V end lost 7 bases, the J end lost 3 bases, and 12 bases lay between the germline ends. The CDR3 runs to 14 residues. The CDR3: CASNYRLSNEKLFF. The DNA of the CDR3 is TGTGCCAGTAATTACAGGTTGTCTAATGAAAAACTGTTTTTT.

CDR3 region: CASALDITYEQYF. In DNA, the CDR3 is TGTGCCAGCGCCTTGGACATCACCTACGAGCAGTACTTC. This chain joins TRBV6-5 and TRBJ2-7; possibly TRBD1 for D (5 bases). The CDR3 has 13 residues. V dropped 8 bases and J dropped 2 bases, with 13 bases sitting between them. From germline, CDR1 is MNHEY and CDR2 SVGAGI.

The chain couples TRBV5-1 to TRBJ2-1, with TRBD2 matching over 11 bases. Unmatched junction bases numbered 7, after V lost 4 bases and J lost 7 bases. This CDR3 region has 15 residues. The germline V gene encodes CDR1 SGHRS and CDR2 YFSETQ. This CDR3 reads CASSAKLAGENEQFF. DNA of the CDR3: TGCGCCAGCAGCGCAAAACTAGCGGGAGAAAATGAGCAGTTCTTC.

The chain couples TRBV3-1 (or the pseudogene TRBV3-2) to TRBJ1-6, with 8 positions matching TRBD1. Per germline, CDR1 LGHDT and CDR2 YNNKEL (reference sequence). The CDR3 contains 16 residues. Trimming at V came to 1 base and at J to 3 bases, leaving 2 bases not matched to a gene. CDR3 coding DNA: TGTGCCAGCAGCCAAGCCACAGGGGGCTATAATTCACCCCTCCACTTT. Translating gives CASSQATGGYNSPLHF.

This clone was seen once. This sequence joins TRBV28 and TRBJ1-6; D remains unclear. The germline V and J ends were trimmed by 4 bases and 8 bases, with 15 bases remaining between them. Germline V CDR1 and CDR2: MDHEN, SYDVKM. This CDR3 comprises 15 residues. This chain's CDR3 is CASSSPGDLHSPLHF. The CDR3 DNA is TGTGCCAGCAGTTCCCCCGGGGATCTTCATTCACCCCTCCACTTT.

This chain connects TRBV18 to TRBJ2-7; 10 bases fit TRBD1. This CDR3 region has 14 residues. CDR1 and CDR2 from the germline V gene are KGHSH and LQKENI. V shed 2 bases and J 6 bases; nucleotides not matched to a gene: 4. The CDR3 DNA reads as TGTGCCAGCTCACCAAGTGGACAGGGGGGCGAGCAGTACTTC. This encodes CASSPSGQGGEQYF. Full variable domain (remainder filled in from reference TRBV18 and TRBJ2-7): NAGVMQNPRHLVRRRGQEARLRCSPMKGHSHVYWYRQLPEEGLKFMVYLQKENIIDESGMPKERFSAEFPKEGPSILRIQQVVRGDSAAYFCASSPSGQGGEQYFGPGTRLTVT.

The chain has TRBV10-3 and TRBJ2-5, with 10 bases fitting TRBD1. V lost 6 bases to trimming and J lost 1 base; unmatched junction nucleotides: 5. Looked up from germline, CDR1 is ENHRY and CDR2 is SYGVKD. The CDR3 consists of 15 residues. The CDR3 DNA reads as TGTGCCATCAGATCGACAGGGGGCGGCCAAGAGACCCAGTACTTC. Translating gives CAIRSTGGGQETQYF.

In nucleotides, the CDR3 is TGCGCCAGCAGCCAAGATAAGAAGGGAGTTTCTAACTATGGCTACACCTTC. Encoded protein: CASSQDKKGVSNYGYTF. The chain joins TRBV4-1 to TRBJ1-2, with D uncertain. Germline values: CDR1 MGHRA, CDR2 YSYEKL. Trimming took off 0 bases at V and 0 bases at J, with 14 bases between the two ends. This CDR3 has 17 residues.

CDR3 loop: CASSALTGTGNNEQFF. CDR3 coding DNA: TGCGCCAGCAGTGCCTTAACCGGGACAGGGAACAATGAGCAGTTCTTC. The genes are TRBV10-2 and TRBJ2-1; 9 bases align to TRBD1. V lost 4 bases and J lost 5; bases outside the gene matches: 9. CDR3 length equals 16 residues. In germline, CDR1 is WSHSY, CDR2 SAAADI.

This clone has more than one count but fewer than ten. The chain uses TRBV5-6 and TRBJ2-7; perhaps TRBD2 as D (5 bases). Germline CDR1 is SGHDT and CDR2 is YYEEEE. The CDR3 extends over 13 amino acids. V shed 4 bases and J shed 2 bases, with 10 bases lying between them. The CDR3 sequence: CASSAGLPYEQYF. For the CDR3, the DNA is TGTGCCAGCAGCGCGGGTCTTCCCTACGAGCAGTACTTC.

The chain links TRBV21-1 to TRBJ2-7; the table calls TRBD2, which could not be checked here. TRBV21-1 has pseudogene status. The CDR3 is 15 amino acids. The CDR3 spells CARRLQAGGSCEQYF. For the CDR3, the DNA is TGCGCTCGACGCCTTCAAGCGGGAGGCTCGTGCGAGCAGTACTTC.

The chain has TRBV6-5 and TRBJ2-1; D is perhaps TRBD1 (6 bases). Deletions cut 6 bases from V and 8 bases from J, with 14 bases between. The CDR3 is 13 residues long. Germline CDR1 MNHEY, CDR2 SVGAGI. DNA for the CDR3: TGTGCCAGCAGCAGGACAGATTTGCATGAGCAGTTCTTC. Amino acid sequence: CASSRTDLHEQFF.

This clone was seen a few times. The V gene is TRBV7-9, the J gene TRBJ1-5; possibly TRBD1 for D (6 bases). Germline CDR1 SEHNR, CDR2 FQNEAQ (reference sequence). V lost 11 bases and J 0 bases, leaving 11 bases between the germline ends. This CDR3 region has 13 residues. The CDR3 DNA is TGTGCCTTACAGGGAGATAGCAATCAGCCCCAGCATTTT. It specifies CALQGDSNQPQHF.

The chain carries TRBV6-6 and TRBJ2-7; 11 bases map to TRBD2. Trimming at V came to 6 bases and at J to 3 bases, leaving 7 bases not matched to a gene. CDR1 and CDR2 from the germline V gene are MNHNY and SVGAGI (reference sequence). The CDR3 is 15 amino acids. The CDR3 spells CASSMMGLADYEQYF. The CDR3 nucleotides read TGTGCCAGCAGCATGATGGGACTAGCGGACTACGAGCAGTACTTC.

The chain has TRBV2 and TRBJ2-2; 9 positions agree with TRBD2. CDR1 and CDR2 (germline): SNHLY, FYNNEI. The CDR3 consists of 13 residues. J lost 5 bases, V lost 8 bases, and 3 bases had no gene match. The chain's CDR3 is CASRTSVTGELFF. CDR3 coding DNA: TGTGCCAGCCGGACTAGCGTAACCGGGGAGCTGTTTTTT.

CDR3 region: CASSAAATNEKLFF. CDR3 in DNA: TGTGCCAGCAGCGCCGCGGCGACTAATGAAAAACTGTTTTTT. The V call is TRBV9, the J call TRBJ1-4, with D unresolved. Germline-derived CDR1 and CDR2 are SGDLS and YYNGEE. Trimming took off 3 bases at V and 2 bases at J, with 8 bases between the two ends. CDR3 length: 14 residues.

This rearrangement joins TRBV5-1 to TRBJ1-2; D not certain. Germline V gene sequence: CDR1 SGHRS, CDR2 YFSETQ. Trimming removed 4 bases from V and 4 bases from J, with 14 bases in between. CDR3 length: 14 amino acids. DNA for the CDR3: TGCGCCAGCAGCCCGTCTCCGGGTGCCTATGGCTACACCTTC. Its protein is CASSPSPGAYGYTF.

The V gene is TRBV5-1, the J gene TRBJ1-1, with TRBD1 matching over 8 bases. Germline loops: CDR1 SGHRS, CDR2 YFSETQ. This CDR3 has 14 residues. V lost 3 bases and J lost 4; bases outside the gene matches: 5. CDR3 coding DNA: TGCGCCAGCAGCTGGGGACAGGAGGGCACTGAAGCTTTCTTT. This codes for CASSWGQEGTEAFF. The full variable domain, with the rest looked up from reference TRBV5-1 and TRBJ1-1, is KAGVTQTPRYLIKTRGQQVTLSCSPISGHRSVSWYQQTPGQGLQFLFEYFSETQRNKGNFPGRFSGRQFSNSRSEMNVSTLELGDSALYLCASSWGQEGTEAFFGQGTRLTVV.

CDR3 in amino acids: CASRDRYQETQYF. CDR3 DNA sequence: TGTGCCAGTAGAGACAGGTACCAAGAGACCCAGTACTTC. This chain uses TRBV19 with TRBJ2-5, with a tentative D call TRBD1 (6 bases). The V end lost 6 bases, the J end lost 0 bases, and 8 bases lay between the germline ends. Germline V gene lookup returns CDR1 LNHDA and CDR2 SQIVND (reference sequence). This CDR3 is 13 amino acids long. Full variable domain (outside the CDR3, taken from reference TRBV19 and TRBJ2-5): DGGITQSPKYLFRKEGQNVTLSCEQNLNHDAMYWYRQDPGQGLRLIYYSQIVNDFQKGDIAEGYSVSREKKESFPLTVTSAQKNPTAFYLCASRDRYQETQYFGPGTRLLVL.

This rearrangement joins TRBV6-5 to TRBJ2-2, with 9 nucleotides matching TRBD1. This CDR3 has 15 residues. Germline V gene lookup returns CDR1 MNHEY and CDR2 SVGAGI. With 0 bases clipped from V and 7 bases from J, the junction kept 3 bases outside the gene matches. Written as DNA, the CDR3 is TGTGCCAGCAGTTACTCTACAGGGGGCTTCGGGGAGCTGTTTTTT. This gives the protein CASSYSTGGFGELFF.

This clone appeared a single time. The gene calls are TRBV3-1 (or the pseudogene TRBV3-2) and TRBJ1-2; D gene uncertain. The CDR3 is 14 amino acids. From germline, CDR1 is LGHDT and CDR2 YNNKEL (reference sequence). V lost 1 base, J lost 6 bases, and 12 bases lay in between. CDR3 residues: CASSQASGGDGYTF. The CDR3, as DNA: TGTGCCAGCAGCCAAGCGTCAGGAGGCGATGGCTACACCTTC.